These T cell receptor beta chains were read from a single sample in a study of T cell responses to AZD1222 COVID-19 vaccine. Produced via immunoSEQ multiplex PCR; TCRdb's table is partial and in-frame only. The data hold more than 120,000 clones, with about 90% observed a single time. The starting material was peripheral blood, obtained 28 days after the second AZD1222 dose. These receptors came from an adult who received the AZD1222 COVID-19 vaccine. Each CDR3 is given with its conserved first and last residue. The D gene is left open where the match is weak. Rows give clone size only sometimes, using once, few, many, or a class for an expanded clone.

>TRBV7-2|NA|few|TRBJ2-7
CASSLVQSNEQYF
TGTGCCAGCAGCTTAGTTCAGAGCAACGAGCAGTACTTC
>TRBV9|NA|NA|TRBJ2-2
CASSGLGVPNTGELFF
TGTGCCAGCAGCGGACTAGGGGTACCGAACACCGGGGAGCTGTTTTTT
>TRBV7-9|TRBD1|NA|TRBJ1-1
CASSRTGQGATEAFF
TGTGCCAGCAGCCGAACAGGACAGGGGGCAACTGAAGCTTTCTTT
>TRBV5-1|TRBD1|NA|TRBJ1-3
CASSATGGVLNTIYF
TGCGCCAGCAGCGCTACAGGGGGGGTTCTAAACACCATATATTTT
>TRBV28|NA|NA|TRBJ1-2
CASSLDSFDLYGYTF
TGTGCCAGCAGTTTGGACAGCTTCGACTTATATGGCTACACCTTC
>TRBV20-1|NA|NA|TRBJ1-1
CSARNTEAFF
TGCAGTGCTAGAAACACTGAAGCTTTCTTT
>TRBV30|NA|NA|TRBJ1-1
CAWSLDREAFF
TGTGCCTGGAGTCTTGACAGGGAAGCTTTCTTT
>TRBV7-9|NA|NA|TRBJ1-6
CASSLGASGSPLHF
TGTGCCAGCAGCTTAGGGGCCTCTGGCTCACCCCTCCACTTT
>TRBV15|NA|NA|TRBJ1-3
CATSTDSGNTIYF
TGTGCCACCAGCACCGACTCTGGAAACACCATATATTTT
>TRBV10-3|NA|NA|TRBJ1-1
CAISDPLGNTEAFF
TGTGCCATCAGTGACCCCCTAGGGAACACTGAAGCTTTCTTT
>TRBV5-5|NA|NA|TRBJ1-1
CASSLWGATEAFF
TGTGCCAGCAGCTTGTGGGGGGCGACTGAAGCTTTCTTT
>TRBV6-7|NA|NA|TRBJ2-1
CASSYSGRFDEQFF
TGTGCCAGCAGTTACTCTGGGAGATTCGATGAGCAGTTCTTC
>TRBV11-2|NA|NA|TRBJ1-5
CASSLGLGNQPQHF
TGTGCCAGCAGCTTGGGACTTGGGAATCAGCCCCAGCATTTT
>TRBV9|NA|NA|TRBJ1-1
CASSTTPGLMNTEAFF
TGTGCCAGCAGCACGACGCCGGGACTGATGAACACTGAAGCTTTCTTT
>TRBV5-1|TRBD1|NA|TRBJ1-2
CASSLVRSNRGLDGYTF
TGCGCCAGCAGCTTGGTGAGGTCCAACAGGGGGCTCGATGGCTACACCTTC
>TRBV28|TRBD1|NA|TRBJ1-1
CASSLPSGGAFF
TGTGCCAGCAGTTTACCATCAGGGGGGGCTTTCTTT